The clone carrying this T cell receptor (beta chain) was observed a few times. The antigen is not known. The method was immunoSEQ multiplex PCR; TCRdb's version includes in-frame clones alone and lacks a portion of them. The sample holds tens of thousands of clones, roughly 88% seen once. This sample stems from a study of T cell responses to AZD1222 COVID-19 vaccine. This CDR3 comprises 17 residues. The germline V gene has CDR1 SGHTA and CDR2 FQGNSA. The ends lost 6 bases at V and 5 bases at J; junction bases unmatched: 10. Regarding the study as a whole: The span of vaccine-associated CD4 TCRs extended across spike, with dominance at 160-218 and 743-854. As reported, nearly half of all spike-specific TCRs target variant regions that are unmutated.

This clonotype originated in an adult in good health. This sample comprised peripheral blood, obtained on day 0 of MenACWY control vaccination. The chain employs TRBV7-2 and TRBJ1-6; 10 nucleotides align to TRBD1. Written as DNA, the CDR3 is TGTGCCAGCAGAACCAGGGGGACAGGGGAAAATAATTCACCCCTCCACTTT. This encodes CASRTRGTGENNSPLHF.